This T cell receptor beta chain derives from a study of blood T cell repertoires in COVID-19. Across the whole study: Spain, Italy and the United States supplied samples that represented acute and convalescent COVID-19. Sample material is recorded as cDNA or gDNA derived from T cells, B-cell-depleted T cells, or PBMCs.

Here immunoSEQ multiplex PCR was the method, and the copy in TCRdb shows in-frame clones only, minus some. The sample shows more than 90,000 clones, approximately 79% of them seen only once. Germline values: CDR1 LNHDA, CDR2 SQIVND (reference sequence). The ends lost 7 bases at V and 5 bases at J; junction bases unmatched: 10. This CDR3 spans 14 amino acids. The sequencing input was peripheral blood. The TCR originated in a man aged 50 to 60 with acute or convalescent COVID-19. The chain has TRBV19 and TRBJ1-1; TRBD1 matches 7 bases. DNA for the CDR3: TGTGCCAGTATCAGGGACAGCCTGGGGACTGAAGCTTTCTTT. Protein: CASIRDSLGTEAFF.